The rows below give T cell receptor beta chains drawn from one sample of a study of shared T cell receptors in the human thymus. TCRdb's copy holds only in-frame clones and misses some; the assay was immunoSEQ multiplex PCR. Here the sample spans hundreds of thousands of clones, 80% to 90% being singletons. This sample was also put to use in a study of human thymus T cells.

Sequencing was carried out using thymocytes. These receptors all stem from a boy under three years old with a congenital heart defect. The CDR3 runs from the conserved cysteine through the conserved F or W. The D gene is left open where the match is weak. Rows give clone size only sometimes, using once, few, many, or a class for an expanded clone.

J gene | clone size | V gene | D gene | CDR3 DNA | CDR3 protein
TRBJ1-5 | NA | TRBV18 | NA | TGTGCCAGCTCACCACGCGGGGAGCAGGATCAGCCCCAGCATTTT | CASSPRGEQDQPQHF
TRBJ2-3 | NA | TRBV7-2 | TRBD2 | TGTGCCAGCAGCAAACCGGGACTACGACGGGGAGACACAGATACGCAGTATTTT | CASSKPGLRRGDTDTQYF
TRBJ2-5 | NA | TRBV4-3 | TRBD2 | TGCGCCAGCAGCCACGGTGCGGTGGATAGCGGGAGTTTCGGAGAGACCCAGTACTTC | CASSHGAVDSGSFGETQYF
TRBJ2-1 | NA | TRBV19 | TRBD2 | TGTGCCAGTAGTATCCCGGGACTAGGGATCTCCAATGAGCAGTTCTTC | CASSIPGLGISNEQFF
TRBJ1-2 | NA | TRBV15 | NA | TGTGCCACCAGCTCGACGAAGGGGAACTATGGCTACACCTTC | CATSSTKGNYGYTF
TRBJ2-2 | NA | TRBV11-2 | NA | TGTGCCAGCAGCTATAACGGGGAGCTGTTTTTT | CASSYNGELFF
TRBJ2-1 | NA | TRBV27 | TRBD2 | TGTGCCAGCAGTTTTCGGCGGACTGGCGGGGGGAGCACTGAGCAGTTCTTC | CASSFRRTGGGSTEQFF
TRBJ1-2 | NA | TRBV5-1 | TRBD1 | TGCGCCAGCAGCTTAGGACAGGGGGAGTATGGCTACACCTTC | CASSLGQGEYGYTF
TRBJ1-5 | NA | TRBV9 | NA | TGTGCCAGCAGCGTAGCAGGGGATAGCAATCAGCCCCAGCATTTT | CASSVAGDSNQPQHF
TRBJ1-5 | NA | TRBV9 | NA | TGTGCCAGCAGCTCCGGGGAGGGCAATCAGCCCCAGCATTTT | CASSSGEGNQPQHF
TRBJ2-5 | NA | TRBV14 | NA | TGTGCCAGCAGCCAAGAGACAGGAAAGAAAGAGACCCAGTACTTC | CASSQETGKKETQYF
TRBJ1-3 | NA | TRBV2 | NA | TGTGCCAGCAGGAGGGGTCAGGGGCAGAATTCTGGAAACACCATATATTTT | CASRRGQGQNSGNTIYF
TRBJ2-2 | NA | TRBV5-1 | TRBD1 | TGCGCCAGCAGCCGGGACAGGTCGTACACCGGGGAGCTGTTTTTT | CASSRDRSYTGELFF
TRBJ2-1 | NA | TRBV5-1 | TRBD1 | TGCGCTAGTAGCGGACAGGGGGCGCAGGAGCAGTTCTTC | CASSGQGAQEQFF
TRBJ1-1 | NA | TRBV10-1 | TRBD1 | TGCGCCACTCAGCGGGGGACAGGGGCTTCAAACACTGAAGCTTTCTTT | CATQRGTGASNTEAFF
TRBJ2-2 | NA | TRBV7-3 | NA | TGTGCCAGCAGCTCCCTCTCGAGAACCGGGGAGCTGTTTTTT | CASSSLSRTGELFF
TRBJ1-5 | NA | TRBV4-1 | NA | TGCGCCAGCAGCCAAGACTTCTTTCTCGAGGGCAATCAGCCCCAGCATTTT | CASSQDFFLEGNQPQHF
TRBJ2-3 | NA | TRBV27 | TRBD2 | TGTGCCAGCAGTATCCTAGCGGGGGGCACAGATACGCAGTATTTT | CASSILAGGTDTQYF
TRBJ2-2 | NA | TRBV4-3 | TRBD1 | TGCGCCAGCAGCCCCGGACAGGCGAACACCGGGGAGCTGTTTTTT | CASSPGQANTGELFF
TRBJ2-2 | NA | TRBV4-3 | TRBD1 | TGCGCCAGCAGCCATTCCGGGACAGGGGGCGGGTGGAACACCGGGGAGCTGTTTTTT | CASSHSGTGGGWNTGELFF
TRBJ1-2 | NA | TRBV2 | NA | TGTGCCAGCAGTGAAGGTTGGGGCAACGGCTATGGCTACACCTTC | CASSEGWGNGYGYTF
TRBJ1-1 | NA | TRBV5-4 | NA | TGTGCCAGCTCCCCAGGAGGCAGCACTGAAGCTTTCTTT | CASSPGGSTEAFF
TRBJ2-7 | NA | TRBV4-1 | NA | TGCGCCAGCAGCCAAGTGGAGCTAGCCCTTAACTACGAGCAGTACTTC | CASSQVELALNYEQYF
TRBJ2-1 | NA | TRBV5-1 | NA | TGCGCCAGCAGCTTGACTAGTCGAAACAATGAGCAGTTCTTC | CASSLTSRNNEQFF
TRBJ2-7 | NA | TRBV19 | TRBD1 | TGTGCCAGTAGTTCACGGACAGGGGAGACCTACGAGCAGTACTTC | CASSSRTGETYEQYF
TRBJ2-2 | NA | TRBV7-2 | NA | TGTGCCAGCAGCCCTATAGGGGCCGTTGGAGGGTTGAACACCGGGGAGCTGTTTTTT | CASSPIGAVGGLNTGELFF
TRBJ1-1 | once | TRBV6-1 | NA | TGTGCCAGCAGTGAGCAAGGGGGACCTGAAGCTTTCTTT | CASSEQGGPEAFF
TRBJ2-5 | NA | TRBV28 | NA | TGTGCCAGCAGTTTGTGGGGGGGGCCGCGAGAGACCCAGTACTTC | CASSLWGGPRETQYF
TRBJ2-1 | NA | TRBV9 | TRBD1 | TGTGCCAGCAGCGTAGGACAGGGGGATTTTCATGAGCAGTTCTTC | CASSVGQGDFHEQFF
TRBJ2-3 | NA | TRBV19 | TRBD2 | TGTGCCAGTAGCAACATGGGGACTAGCGGAACGGGAGATACGCAGTATTTT | CASSNMGTSGTGDTQYF
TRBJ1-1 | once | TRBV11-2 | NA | TGTGCCAGCAGCCCTCCGGGACGGGGGTCCACTGAAGCTTTCTTT | CASSPPGRGSTEAFF
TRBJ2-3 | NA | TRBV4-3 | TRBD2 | TGCGCCAGCAGCCAACTGAAGACTAGCGGCTTCACAGATACGCAGTATTTT | CASSQLKTSGFTDTQYF
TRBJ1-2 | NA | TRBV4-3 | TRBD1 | TGCGCCAGCAGCCAAGATCCGGCAGGGGGTAACTATGGCTACACCTTC | CASSQDPAGGNYGYTF
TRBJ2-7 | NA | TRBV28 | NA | TGTGCCAGCAGCTTAGAAGCCGCGGACAGCACCTACGAGCAGTACTTC | CASSLEAADSTYEQYF
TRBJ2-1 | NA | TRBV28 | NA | TGTGCCAGCAGTCACCGCGGGGTGGCCTACAATGAGCAGTTCTTC | CASSHRGVAYNEQFF
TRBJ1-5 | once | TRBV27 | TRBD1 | TGTGCCAGCAGTACCACCGGGACAGGGACCCTAAATAGCAATCAGCCCCAGCATTTT | CASSTTGTGTLNSNQPQHF
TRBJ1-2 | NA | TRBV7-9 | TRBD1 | TGTGCCAGCAGCAATGGGACAGGGGGGATAATCTATGGCTACACCTTC | CASSNGTGGIIYGYTF
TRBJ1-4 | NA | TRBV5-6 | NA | TGTGCCAGCAGCTTGGCCTTTGGCGGAACTAATGAAAAACTGTTTTTT | CASSLAFGGTNEKLFF
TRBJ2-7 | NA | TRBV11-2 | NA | TGTGCCAGCAGCTTAGGTTTAGGCCAGGGGAGCGAGCAGTACTTC | CASSLGLGQGSEQYF
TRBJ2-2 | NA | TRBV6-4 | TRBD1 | TGTGCCAGCAGCAACTTAGGACAGGGCACCGGGGAGCTGTTTTTT | CASSNLGQGTGELFF
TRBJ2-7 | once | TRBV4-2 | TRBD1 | TGTGCCAGCAGCGGAGGGACAGGGGGCTTTTTCGAGCAGTACTTC | CASSGGTGGFFEQYF